This record concerns one T cell receptor (beta chain) sequence. This specimen comes from a study of blood T cell repertoires in COVID-19. About the research overall: Samples taken during acute and convalescent COVID-19 were collected in the United States, Italy and Spain. Sample material is recorded as cDNA or gDNA derived from T cells, B-cell-depleted T cells, or PBMCs.

There are 15 residues in the CDR3. V was clipped by 4 bases and J by 7 bases, with 16 bases between them. CDR1 is SGHDN, CDR2 FVKESK, per germline. In the original analysis: Quantification of nucleated cells was approximated via reference gene primer amplification. Sequencing was performed with immunoSEQ multiplex PCR; in TCRdb, only in-frame clones are kept and a portion is missing. V, J and clone size are taken as reported in that table, and D and trimming were inferred from the DNA itself. The sample has 250,000 to 300,000 clones, about 85% seen once. Sequencing was carried out using peripheral blood. This clonotype was obtained from a man between 18 and 29 years old with active or convalescent COVID-19. The V and J genes are TRBV14 and TRBJ2-2; D gene uncertain. CDR3 nucleotide sequence: TGTGCCAGCAGCCCCCTGAGCCCGAGCCTCGGGGAGCTGTTTTTT. This codes for CASSPLSPSLGELFF.